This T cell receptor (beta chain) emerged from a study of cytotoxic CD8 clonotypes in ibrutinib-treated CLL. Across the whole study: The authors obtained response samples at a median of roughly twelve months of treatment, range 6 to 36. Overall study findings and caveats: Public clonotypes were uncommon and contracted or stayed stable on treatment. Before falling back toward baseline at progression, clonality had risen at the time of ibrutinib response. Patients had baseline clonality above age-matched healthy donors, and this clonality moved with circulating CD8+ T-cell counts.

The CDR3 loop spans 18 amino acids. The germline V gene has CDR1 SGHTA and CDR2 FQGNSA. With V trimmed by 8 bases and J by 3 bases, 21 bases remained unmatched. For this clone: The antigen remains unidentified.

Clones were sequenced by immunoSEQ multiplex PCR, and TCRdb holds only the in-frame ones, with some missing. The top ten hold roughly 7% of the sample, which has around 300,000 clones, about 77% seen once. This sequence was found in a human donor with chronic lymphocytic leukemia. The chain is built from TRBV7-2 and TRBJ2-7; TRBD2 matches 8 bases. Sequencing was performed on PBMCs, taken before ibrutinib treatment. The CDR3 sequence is CASSSPPKLGRAFYEQYF. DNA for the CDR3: TGTGCCAGCTCCTCCCCCCCTAAGCTCGGGAGGGCCTTCTACGAGCAGTACTTC.